What follows are 24 T cell receptor beta chains derived from one specimen sequenced in a study of shared clonotypes between healthy human individuals. Sequenced by immunoSEQ multiplex PCR; TCRdb stores in-frame clones only, minus some. This table holds roughly 500,000 clones, 75% to 85% found once. Material: PBMCs. These receptors all come from a woman between 35 and 50 years old in good health. Some clones in this sample may be carry-over from other donors' samples.

There are a few counts of this clone. CDR3 loop: CASSSTAFERALTNEQFF. CDR3 nucleotides: TGTGCCAGCAGCTCGACCGCCTTCGAGCGAGCTCTCACCAATGAGCAGTTCTTC. This chain joins TRBV7-9 and TRBJ2-1; D gene unclear. This CDR3 is 18 amino acids long. V shed 4 bases and J shed 6 bases, with 25 bases lying between them. Germline V CDR1 and CDR2: SEHNR, FQNEAQ (reference sequence).

This chain links TRBV5-4 with TRBJ2-1; D unclear. The V and J ends lost 6 bases and 3 bases respectively, with 13 bases between them. There are 14 residues in the CDR3. The V gene's germline CDR1 is SGHNT and CDR2 YYREEE (reference sequence). CDR3 sequence: CASTPHGGYNEQFF. CDR3 DNA: TGTGCCAGCACCCCGCATGGCGGCTACAATGAGCAGTTCTTC.

The V gene is TRBV4-1, the J gene TRBJ2-1; 9 bases fit TRBD1. Trimming took 2 bases from V and 3 from J; bases not matched to a gene: 2. Per the germline V gene, CDR1 is MGHRA and CDR2 is YSYEKL. The CDR3 is 15 amino acids. The CDR3 reads CASSQLTGGYNEQFF. The CDR3, as DNA: TGCGCCAGCAGCCAATTGACAGGGGGCTACAATGAGCAGTTCTTC.

The chain joins TRBV4-1 to TRBJ1-1; D might be TRBD1 (5 bases). This CDR3 region has 15 residues. V lost 0 bases to trimming and J lost 10 bases, with 18 bases between them. Germline assignment: CDR1 MGHRA and CDR2 YSYEKL. CDR3 nucleotide sequence: TGCGCCAGCAGCCAAGATAGGGGAGGGGCCGAGAGAGCTTTCTTT. As protein: CASSQDRGGAERAFF.

The V call is TRBV19, the J call TRBJ2-7; weak D call: TRBD2 (5 bases). There are 13 residues in the CDR3. The germline gives CDR1 LNHDA, CDR2 SQIVND (reference sequence). The V end was cut by 5 bases, the J end by 2 bases, with 10 bases between. In DNA form, the CDR3 reads TGTGCCAGTAGTGTGAGAGGGACCTACGAGCAGTACTTC. Amino acids: CASSVRGTYEQYF.

This clone was found many times. This chain joins TRBV5-1 and TRBJ2-2; D could derive from TRBD1 or TRBD2 (5 bases each). This CDR3 is built from 16 residues. V was shortened by 0 bases and J by 6 bases, with 15 bases between the two germline ends. Germline lookup yields CDR1 SGHRS and CDR2 YFSETQ. The DNA of the CDR3 is TGCGCCAGCAGCTTGGTGGCAGGGAGACTGGCCGGGGAGCTGTTTTTT. It is translated as CASSLVAGRLAGELFF.

V usage is TRBV12-5 and J usage is TRBJ1-2, with D possibly being TRBD1 (5 bases). The CDR3 runs to 16 residues. Germline V gene lookup returns CDR1 LGHNT and CDR2 FRNRAP. V shed 0 bases and J shed 6 bases, with 17 bases lying between them. The CDR3 DNA reads TGTGCTAGTGGTTTGGTAGTAGCCAGGGAGTCGGATGGCTACACCTTC. Translation: CASGLVVARESDGYTF.

This chain links TRBV18 with TRBJ2-7, with 8 bases identical to TRBD2. The ends lost 6 bases at V and 1 base at J; junction bases unmatched: 8. The CDR3 covers 15 residues. CDR1 and CDR2 (germline): KGHSH, LQKENI. In DNA, the CDR3 is TGTGCCAGCTCTCAGACGGCTAGCGGGTCCTACGAGCAGTACTTC. It is translated as CASSQTASGSYEQYF.

The chain links TRBV11-2 to TRBJ2-7, with TRBD2 identical over 8 bases. This CDR3 has 13 amino acids. Germline loops: CDR1 SGHAT, CDR2 FQNNGV. The J segment lost 4 bases and the V segment lost 8 bases, leaving 7 bases of the junction unmatched. The CDR3 DNA reads TGTGCCAGCGGGACCGGGAGGGCATACGAGCAGTACTTC. Residues: CASGTGRAYEQYF.

V usage is TRBV28 and J usage is TRBJ1-2, with D possibly being TRBD1 (6 bases). The CDR3 sequence is 14 residues long. Trimming removed 7 bases from V and 2 bases from J, with 14 bases in between. From germline, CDR1 is MDHEN and CDR2 SYDVKM. CDR3 DNA sequence: TGTGCCAGCATCTCGGGGGGCGCAAACTATGGCTACACCTTC. It is translated as CASISGGANYGYTF.

Worth noting for this clone: Different DNA sequences within this sample yield the same CDR3. The genes are TRBV6-6 and TRBJ2-7, with 12 bases fitting TRBD2. Germline CDR1 reads MNHNY; CDR2 reads SVGAGI (reference sequence). With 4 bases clipped from V and 4 bases from J, the junction kept 2 bases outside the gene matches. The CDR3 has 14 residues. The CDR3 DNA reads TGTGCCAGCAGTTCTCTAGCGGGAGGGTACGAGCAGTACTTC. Amino acid sequence: CASSSLAGGYEQYF.

The table lists this clone with a count of one. The chain combines TRBV25-1 with TRBJ2-1; D tentatively fits TRBD1 or TRBD2 (6 bases each). V lost 3 bases and J 5 bases, leaving 20 bases between the germline ends. The CDR3 runs to 17 residues. CDR1 is MGHDK and CDR2 is SYGVNS in the germline V gene. The CDR3 loop reads CASSEVSAGGTNNEQFF. In DNA form, the CDR3 reads TGTGCCAGCAGTGAGGTTTCGGCGGGCGGGACAAACAATGAGCAGTTCTTC.

This sequence joins TRBV7-9 and TRBJ1-1, with a possible D match to TRBD1 (6 bases). Germline V gene lookup returns CDR1 SEHNR and CDR2 FQNEAQ (reference sequence). CDR3 length: 14 amino acids. Trimming cost V 3 bases and J 7 bases, with 15 bases left between them. As DNA, the CDR3 is TGTGCCAGCAGCTTTGAGGGGGGCTTATTTGAAGCTTTCTTT. Translating it yields CASSFEGGLFEAFF.

This clone showed up just a few times. The genes are TRBV6-1 and TRBJ2-3; 11 bases map to TRBD1. This CDR3 spans 15 amino acids. CDR1 is MNHNS, CDR2 SASEGT, per germline. After removal of 2 bases from V and 6 bases from J, the junction contained 4 bases not matched to a gene. CDR3 DNA sequence: TGTGCCAGCAGTGAACTGGACAGGGGGCCTGATACGCAGTATTTT. Protein: CASSELDRGPDTQYF.

The chain employs TRBV7-9 and TRBJ1-6; TRBD1 matches at 9 bases. The CDR3 is 13 amino acids. Unmatched junction bases numbered 2, after V lost 6 bases and J lost 8 bases. The germline gives CDR1 SEHNR, CDR2 FQNEAQ (reference sequence). CDR3 protein: CASRWTGDSPLHF. In DNA form, the CDR3 reads TGTGCCAGCAGGTGGACAGGGGATTCACCCCTCCACTTT.

V gene TRBV29-1 combines with J gene TRBJ2-1; the match to TRBD2 covers 13 bases. Losses at the gene ends were 4 bases for V and 7 bases for J; bases not matched to a gene: 7. This CDR3 region has 15 residues. CDR1 and CDR2 (germline): SQVTM, ANQGSEA. This CDR3 reads CSVGGGTSGMNEQFF. The CDR3 DNA follows: TGCAGCGTTGGAGGGGGGACTAGCGGGATGAATGAGCAGTTCTTC.

This chain connects TRBV28 to TRBJ2-5, with a weak D call TRBD1 (6 bases). The end of the DNA fits TRBJ2-7 better, so the J call may be wrong. From germline, CDR1 is MDHEN and CDR2 SYDVKM. This CDR3 is built from 15 residues. The CDR3 here is CASGFIGGLTYEQYF. In nucleotides, the CDR3 is TGTGCCAGCGGGTTTATAGGGGGTCTGACCTACGAGCAGTACTTC.

CDR3 loop: CAIRRDRGPYEQYF. As DNA, the CDR3 is TGTGCCATCAGAAGGGACAGGGGACCCTACGAGCAGTACTTC. The genes are TRBV10-3 and TRBJ2-7; TRBD1 agrees at 10 bases. CDR1 is ENHRY and CDR2 is SYGVKD in the germline V gene. The CDR3 runs 14 residues. V lost 6 bases and J lost 2; bases outside the gene matches: 4.

V is TRBV28 and J is TRBJ2-6; 11 nucleotides line up with TRBD2. Trimming at V came to 5 bases and at J to 0 bases, leaving 9 bases not matched to a gene. The CDR3 spans 19 residues. Germline V gene data show CDR1 as MDHEN and CDR2 as SYDVKM. The CDR3 is CASSLPGLAAGSGANVLTF. DNA of the CDR3: TGTGCCAGCAGTCTCCCGGGACTAGCGGCGGGCTCTGGGGCCAACGTCCTGACTTTC.

The V and J genes are TRBV2 and TRBJ1-5, with D hard to call. Trimming took off 4 bases at V and 0 bases at J, with 16 bases between the two ends. CDR1 SNHLY and CDR2 FYNNEI come from the germline V gene. There are 17 residues in the CDR3. DNA for the CDR3: TGTGCCAGCAGTGGGGATTTGGCAGGATATAGCAATCAGCCCCAGCATTTT. Protein sequence: CASSGDLAGYSNQPQHF.

The chain links TRBV15 to TRBJ2-7, with 9 positions matching TRBD2. V trimming: 5 bases; J trimming: 2 bases; junction bases outside the gene matches: 4. Germline V lookup: CDR1 LNHNV, CDR2 YYDKDF (reference sequence). This CDR3 has 14 residues. The CDR3 sequence: CATSALAGPYEQYF. The CDR3 bases are TGTGCCACCAGCGCCCTAGCGGGGCCCTACGAGCAGTACTTC. The full variable domain, completed using reference TRBV15 and TRBJ2-7, is DAMVIQNPRYQVTQFGKPVTLSCSQTLNHNVMYWYQQKSSQAPKLLFHYYDKDFNNEADTPDNFQSRRPNTSFCFLDIRSPGLGDTAMYLCATSALAGPYEQYFGPGTRLTVT.

V is TRBV7-3 and J is TRBJ2-5; 12 bases line up with TRBD2. The CDR3 totals 15 residues. The V segment lost 5 bases and the J segment 5 bases; nucleotides outside the gene matches: 6. In germline, CDR1 is SGHTA, CDR2 FQGTGA. DNA for the CDR3: TGTGCCAGCAGCCAGACTAGCGGGAGCGGGGAGACCCAGTACTTC. Residues: CASSQTSGSGETQYF.

At least ten counts were recorded for this clone. The gene calls are TRBV28 and TRBJ1-2; D gene uncertain. Germline loops: CDR1 MDHEN, CDR2 SYDVKM. This CDR3 region has 12 residues. The DNA for the CDR3 is TGTGCAGCAGAGGGCCTTAACTATGGCTACACCTTC. Translating gives CAAEGLNYGYTF.

The chain is built from TRBV5-8 and TRBJ2-1, with 8 bases that match TRBD2. V trimming: 7 bases; J trimming: 4 bases; junction bases outside the gene matches: 7. In germline, CDR1 is SGHTS, CDR2 YDEGEE. This CDR3 spans 14 amino acids. The CDR3 DNA reads TGTGCCAGCCGGGGGGGCGTAGGGTACAATGAGCAGTTCTTC. This codes for CASRGGVGYNEQFF.